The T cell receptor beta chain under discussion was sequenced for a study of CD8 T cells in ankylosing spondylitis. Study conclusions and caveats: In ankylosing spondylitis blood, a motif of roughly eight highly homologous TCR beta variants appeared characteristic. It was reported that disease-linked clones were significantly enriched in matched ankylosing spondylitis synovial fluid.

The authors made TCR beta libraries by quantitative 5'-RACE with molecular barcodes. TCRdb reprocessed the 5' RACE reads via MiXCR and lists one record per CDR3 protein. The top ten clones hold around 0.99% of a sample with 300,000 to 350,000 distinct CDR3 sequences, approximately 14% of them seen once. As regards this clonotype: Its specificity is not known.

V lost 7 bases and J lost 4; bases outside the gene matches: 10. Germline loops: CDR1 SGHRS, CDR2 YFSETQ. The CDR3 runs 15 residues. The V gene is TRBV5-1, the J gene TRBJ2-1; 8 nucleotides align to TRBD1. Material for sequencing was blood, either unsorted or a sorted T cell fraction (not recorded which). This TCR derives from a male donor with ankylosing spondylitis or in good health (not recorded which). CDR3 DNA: TGCGCCAGCCGTTTATCGACAGGGGCGTACAATGAGCAGTTCTTC. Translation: CASRLSTGAYNEQFF.